The rows below give T cell receptor beta chains drawn from one sample of a study of post-analysis software for immune sequencing data. TCRdb re-analysed the PCR reads in MiXCR, keeping a single row per CDR3 protein. The sample lists roughly 650,000 distinct CDR3 sequences; 59% were seen once. Specimen: blood. These receptors came from a girl aged 2 to 10 with multiple sclerosis. CDR3s include the opening cysteine and the closing phenylalanine or tryptophan. D genes are given only for firm matches. Expanded clones get a size class; other rows say once, few or many, or leave the size out.

clone_size d_call j_call v_call cdr3_aa cdr3_nt
. . TRBJ1-1 TRBV11-1 CASSLVAYEAFF TGTGCCAGCAGCTTAGTGGCTTACGAAGCTTTCTTT
. . TRBJ2-1 TRBV7-2 CASSIKGGNEQFF TGTGCCAGCAGCATCAAGGGTGGGAATGAGCAGTTCTTC
. . TRBJ1-2 TRBV29-1 CSVAGPGDGYTF TGCAGCGTTGCTGGGCCAGGGGATGGCTACACCTTC
. . TRBJ1-5 TRBV4-3 CASSQEWGRGNQPQHF TGCGCCAGCAGCCAAGAATGGGGCAGGGGTAATCAGCCCCAGCATTTT
few TRBD2 TRBJ2-1 TRBV5-1 CASSLGVRTSGRRSYNEQFF TGCGCCAGCAGCTTGGGTGTTCGGACTAGCGGGAGGCGCTCCTACAATGAGCAGTTCTTC
. . TRBJ2-7 TRBV25-1 CASSESVDSRISYEQYF TGTGCCAGTAGTGAATCTGTGGATTCGCGGATCTCCTACGAGCAGTACTTC
. . TRBJ2-1 TRBV6-5 CASSYSETYNEQFF TGTGCCAGCAGTTACTCGGAAACCTACAATGAGCAGTTCTTC
. TRBD2 TRBJ2-3 TRBV7-2 CASSLPSSPAGALSTDTQYF TGTGCCAGCAGCTTACCTAGTTCTCCAGCGGGGGCCCTTAGCACAGATACGCAGTATTTT
. . TRBJ1-1 TRBV2 CASSGYRTGTEAFF TGTGCCAGCAGTGGATACAGGACCGGGACTGAAGCTTTCTTT
few . TRBJ2-7 TRBV4-1 CASRSTDQPTYEQYF TGCGCCAGCAGGAGCACGGATCAACCAACCTACGAGCAGTACTTC
. . TRBJ1-1 TRBV18 CASSPGGGNTEAFF TGTGCCAGCTCACCGGGGGGAGGGAACACTGAAGCTTTCTTT
. TRBD1 TRBJ2-3 TRBV7-9 CASSQSSGQRTDTQYF TGTGCCAGCAGCCAGAGCTCGGGACAGCGCACAGATACGCAGTATTTT
. TRBD1 TRBJ2-1 TRBV10-2 CASSELLERTGHNEQFF TGCGCCAGCAGTGAGTTACTAGAACGGACAGGCCACAATGAGCAGTTCTTC
. . TRBJ2-3 TRBV11-2 CASSINPGLSSTDTQYF TGTGCCAGCAGCATAAACCCGGGACTCTCTAGCACAGATACGCAGTATTTT
. . TRBJ1-2 TRBV25-1 CASRGSQPYGYTF TGTGCCAGCAGGGGGTCGCAGCCCTATGGCTACACCTTC
. . TRBJ2-3 TRBV4-1 CASSPGLPTDTQYF TGCGCCAGCAGCCCCGGGCTTCCCACAGATACGCAGTATTTT
. TRBD1 TRBJ1-2 TRBV7-6 CASSSELLRGQGNYGYTF TGTGCCAGCAGCTCAGAACTACTACGAGGACAGGGGAACTATGGCTACACCTTC
. TRBD1 TRBJ2-1 TRBV12-3/TRBV12-4 CASSRDRGFNEQFF TGTGCCAGCAGTCGGGACAGGGGCTTCAATGAGCAGTTCTTC
. TRBD2 TRBJ2-5 TRBV5-4 CASSYRTSGVQETQYF TGTGCCAGCAGTTATCGGACTAGCGGGGTTCAAGAGACCCAGTACTTC
. . TRBJ2-1 TRBV12-3/TRBV12-4 CASSPGGYNEQFF TGTGCCAGCAGCCCCGGGGGTTACAATGAGCAGTTCTTC
. . TRBJ1-2 TRBV6-2/TRBV6-3 CASSLPGQLYGYTF TGTGCCAGCAGCCTCCCAGGACAGTTGTATGGCTACACCTTC
. TRBD2 TRBJ2-1 TRBV6-5 CASSYSPRERRDNEQFF TGTGCCAGCAGTTACTCACCGCGGGAGCGCAGGGACAATGAGCAGTTCTTC
. . TRBJ2-3 TRBV4-3 CASSQEGVTDTQYF TGCGCCAGCAGCCAAGAGGGTGTCACAGATACGCAGTATTTT
. TRBD2 TRBJ2-3 TRBV9 CASSVGTSGVTDTQYF TGTGCCAGCAGCGTAGGGACTAGCGGGGTGACAGATACGCAGTATTTT
. TRBD1 TRBJ2-3 TRBV6-1 CASSETGGGSTDTQYF TGTGCCAGCAGTGAGACAGGGGGCGGCTCTACAGATACGCAGTATTTT
. . TRBJ2-3 TRBV10-3 CATDSISTDTQYF TGTGCCACAGACTCGATTAGCACAGATACGCAGTATTTT
once . TRBJ2-5 TRBV20-1 CSARGGQSQETQYF TGCAGTGCTAGAGGAGGGCAGTCACAAGAGACCCAGTACTTC
. . TRBJ2-3 TRBV12-3/TRBV12-4 CVSSDLRLEDTQYF TGTGTCAGCAGTGACCTCAGATTGGAAGATACGCAGTATTTT
. TRBD2 TRBJ2-7 TRBV12-3/TRBV12-4 CASSLGLAGTSSYEQYF TGTGCCAGCAGTTTAGGACTAGCGGGAACCAGCTCCTACGAGCAGTACTTC
. . TRBJ2-2 TRBV20-1 CSASRDSNTGELFF TGCAGTGCCTCACGGGACTCTAACACCGGGGAGCTGTTTTTT
. TRBD1 TRBJ2-2 TRBV12-3/TRBV12-4 CASSLGTGVGELFF TGTGCCAGCAGTTTAGGGACAGGGGTTGGGGAGCTGTTTTTT
once TRBD2 TRBJ2-1 TRBV11-1 CASSYPTGGGRDKSSYNEQFF TGTGCCAGCAGCTACCCGACGGGGGGCGGGAGGGATAAAAGCTCCTACAATGAGCAGTTCTTC
once . TRBJ1-2 TRBV29-1 CSVEGTGGYTF TGCAGCGTGGAAGGGACGGGCGGCTACACCTTC
few . TRBJ2-1 TRBV29-1 CSVLPQVNEQFF TGCAGCGTGCTACCCCAGGTTAATGAGCAGTTCTTC
few . TRBJ2-1 TRBV6-1 CASSVIGGNEQFF TGTGCCAGCAGTGTAATAGGAGGAAATGAGCAGTTCTTC
. TRBD1 TRBJ2-5 TRBV7-3 CASSPRDRGQETQYF TGTGCCAGCAGCCCCCGGGACAGGGGCCAAGAGACCCAGTACTTC
. . TRBJ2-7 TRBV9 CASSRTPEPYEQYF TGTGCCAGCAGCCGCACCCCAGAGCCCTACGAGCAGTACTTC
once TRBD1 TRBJ2-5 TRBV7-3 CASGGQGKETQYF TGTGCCAGCGGGGGACAGGGGAAAGAGACCCAGTACTTC
few TRBD1 TRBJ1-2 TRBV9 CASSPPRTGRDGYTF TGTGCCAGCAGCCCTCCACGGACAGGGAGAGATGGCTACACCTTC
. TRBD1 TRBJ2-1 TRBV6-5 CASSYFGTGVNEQFF TGTGCCAGCAGTTACTTTGGGACAGGGGTGAATGAGCAGTTCTTC
. . TRBJ1-5 TRBV20-1 CSARDPNSNQPQHF TGCAGTGCTAGAGATCCCAATAGCAATCAGCCCCAGCATTTT
. TRBD1 TRBJ2-6 TRBV20-1 CSAAGTGSFSITGANVLTF TGCAGTGCTGCTGGGACAGGATCGTTTAGTATTACTGGGGCCAACGTCCTGACTTTC
once TRBD1 TRBJ1-2 TRBV7-2 CARSPRTGDYGYTF TGTGCCCGCAGCCCCCGGACAGGGGACTATGGCTACACCTTC
once . TRBJ1-1 TRBV5-1 CASSLWGPEAFF TGCGCCAGCAGCTTGTGGGGGCCTGAAGCTTTCTTT
. TRBD2 TRBJ2-3 TRBV20-1 CSALPGLAVTDTQYF TGCAGTGCCTTACCGGGACTAGCGGTCACAGATACGCAGTATTTT
. TRBD1 TRBJ2-2 TRBV25-1 CASGELQGGTGELFF TGTGCCAGCGGCGAATTACAGGGGGGCACCGGGGAGCTGTTTTTT
. TRBD1 TRBJ2-4 TRBV6-6 CASSHTGVGAKNIQYF TGTGCCAGCAGCCATACAGGGGTCGGGGCCAAAAACATTCAGTACTTC